This passage covers 24 T cell receptor beta chains from one sample sequenced in a study of patients and donors after allogeneic stem cell transplantation. TCRdb analysed the RT-PCR reads with MiXCR anew, one entry per CDR3 protein. The table includes tens of thousands of distinct CDR3 sequences, about 48% detected once. Sequenced input: blood, either unsorted or a sorted T cell fraction (not recorded which). These TCRs come from a human donor who was either an allogeneic HSCT recipient or a stem cell or donor lymphocyte infusion donor (not recorded which). It is not recorded whose cells these are; they may come from a transplant donor.

The chain carries TRBV12-3 or TRBV12-4 and TRBJ1-5; unclear D gene. The CDR3 has 15 amino acids. V shed 1 base and J shed 4 bases, with 11 bases lying between them. The CDR3 nucleotides are TGTGCCAGCAGTTTAGGTAGGCAGATGAATCAGCCCCAGCATTTT. Translated, it gives CASSLGRQMNQPQHF.

J is TRBJ2-1 and V is TRBV7-9; D ambiguous. The CDR3 covers 15 residues. Trimming pared 2 bases from V and 2 bases from J, leaving 10 bases between. Germline CDR1 is SEHNR and CDR2 is FQNEAQ (reference sequence). In nucleotides, the CDR3 is TGTGCCAGCAGCTTACCTAGTAGTACCTACAATGAGCAGTTCTTC. The encoded protein is CASSLPSSTYNEQFF.

Only a few counts were recorded for this clonotype. The chain recombines TRBV12-5 with TRBJ1-1; D remains ambiguous. V was shortened by 5 bases and J by 5 bases, with 9 bases between the two germline ends. Per the germline V gene, CDR1 is LGHNT and CDR2 is FRNRAP. This CDR3 is 12 amino acids long. The CDR3 sequence: CASGMSGTEAFF. The CDR3 coding sequence is TGTGCTAGTGGTATGTCGGGTACTGAAGCTTTCTTT. Supplemented by reference TRBV12-5 and TRBJ1-1, the full variable domain reads DARVTQTPRHKVTEMGQEVTMRCQPILGHNTVFWYRQTMMQGLELLAYFRNRAPLDDSGMPKDRFSAEMPDATLATLKIQPSEPRDSAVYFCASGMSGTEAFFGQGTRLTVV.

CDR3 sequence (DNA): TGTGCCAGCAGTTTAAACGGTTATAATTCACCCCTCCACTTT. Translation: CASSLNGYNSPLHF. V gene TRBV12-3 or TRBV12-4 combines with J gene TRBJ1-6; D ambiguous. The CDR3 consists of 14 residues. V shed 2 bases and J shed 4 bases, with 6 bases lying between them.

This chain joins TRBV29-1 and TRBJ1-2; tentatively, D is TRBD1 (5 bases). CDR3 length: 13 residues. Trimming took 6 bases from V and 3 from J, leaving 14 bases between them. CDR1 and CDR2 (germline): SQVTM, ANQGSEA. CDR3 protein: CSVRTWGDYGYTF. In nucleotides, the CDR3 is TGCAGCGTGCGGACGTGGGGCGACTATGGCTACACCTTC.

The chain carries TRBV7-9 and TRBJ1-4, with 10 bases identical to TRBD1. J lost 0 bases, V lost 5 bases, and 6 bases had no gene match. The germline V gene has CDR1 SEHNR and CDR2 FQNEAQ (reference sequence). This CDR3 contains 17 residues. CDR3 DNA sequence: TGTGCCAGCAGCGGCCGGGACAGGGGACCAACTAATGAAAAACTGTTTTTT. It codes for CASSGRDRGPTNEKLFF.

The V and J genes are TRBV6-2 or TRBV6-3 and TRBJ1-1; weak D call: TRBD1 (6 bases). The CDR3 is 15 amino acids. Germline V gene lookup returns CDR1 MNHEY and CDR2 SVGEGT. The V gene lost 3 bases and the J gene lost 1 base, with 12 bases spanning the gap. The CDR3 loop is CASSYVGHPNTEAFF. The CDR3 DNA follows: TGTGCCAGCAGTTATGTGGGACACCCGAACACTGAAGCTTTCTTT.

The V call is TRBV12-3 or TRBV12-4, the J call TRBJ1-5; 9 bases align to TRBD1. The V and J ends lost 6 bases and 6 bases, in that order; junction bases with no gene match: 9. This CDR3 has 15 amino acids. The CDR3 DNA follows: TGTGCCAGCAGCGCGACAGGGGGTCGGTTTCAGCCCCAGCATTTT. Protein product: CASSATGGRFQPQHF.

This chain uses TRBV7-6 with TRBJ1-4; D perhaps matches TRBD1 (5 bases). The length of the CDR3 is 16 residues. Germline V gives CDR1 SGHVS, CDR2 FNYEAQ. The V end lost 5 bases, the J end lost 0 bases, and 13 bases lay between the germline ends. The CDR3, as DNA: TGTGCCAGCAGCCCGGACATATATGCAACTAATGAAAAACTGTTTTTT. It specifies CASSPDIYATNEKLFF. The whole variable domain, filled in from reference TRBV7-6 and TRBJ1-4, reads GAGVSQSPRYKVTKRGQDVALRCDPISGHVSLYWYRQALGQGPEFLTYFNYEAQQDKSGLPNDRFSAERPEGSISTLTIQRTEQRDSAMYRCASSPDIYATNEKLFFGSGTQLSVL.

The chain combines TRBV12-3 or TRBV12-4 with TRBJ2-5, with no clear D. Trimming stripped 1 base from V and 2 bases from J, with 5 bases between. The CDR3 runs 13 residues. CDR3 in amino acids: CASSLGAQETQYF. In nucleotides, the CDR3 is TGTGCCAGCAGTTTAGGGGCGCAAGAGACCCAGTACTTC.

This chain joins TRBV25-1 and TRBJ2-7; TRBD1 is a possible D gene (5 bases). The CDR3 is 14 residues long. Germline CDR1 is MGHDK and CDR2 is SYGVNS. V was clipped by 8 bases and J by 0 bases, with 14 bases between them. This CDR3 reads CASHRGVSSYEQYF. DNA for the CDR3: TGTGCCAGCCATAGGGGTGTCAGCTCCTACGAGCAGTACTTC.

V gene TRBV9 combines with J gene TRBJ2-1, with TRBD2 identical over 10 bases. V shed 0 bases and J 9 bases; nucleotides not matched to a gene: 9. Germline CDR1 reads SGDLS; CDR2 reads YYNGEE. The length of the CDR3 is 16 residues. The CDR3 DNA reads as TGTGCCAGCAGCGTAGCTTCTAGCGGGAGAGTAGGTGAGCAGTTCTTC. Its protein is CASSVASSGRVGEQFF. The complete variable domain, with remaining parts taken from reference TRBV9 and TRBJ2-1, reads DSGVTQTPKHLITATGQRVTLRCSPRSGDLSVYWYQQSLDQGLQFLIQYYNGEERAKGNILERFSAQQFPDLHSELNLSSLELGDSALYFCASSVASSGRVGEQFFGPGTRLTVL.

The chain joins TRBV20-1 to TRBJ2-7, with D possibly being TRBD1 or TRBD2 (5 bases each). Trimming stripped 3 bases from V and 0 bases from J, with 21 bases between. Germline assignment: CDR1 DFQATT and CDR2 SNEGSKA (reference sequence). The length of the CDR3 is 17 residues. CDR3 sequence reads: CSASGGLQDLSSYEQYF. CDR3 DNA sequence: TGCAGTGCTAGTGGGGGATTACAGGATTTGAGCTCCTACGAGCAGTACTTC.

V is TRBV29-1 and J is TRBJ1-3; 7 bases line up with TRBD1. This CDR3 contains 13 residues. The germline V gene encodes CDR1 SQVTM and CDR2 ANQGSEA. V gave up 8 bases and J gave up 4 bases; unmatched junction bases: 8. Written as DNA, the CDR3 is TGCAGCTTTTATACAGGGGTCGGAAACACCATATATTTT. Protein: CSFYTGVGNTIYF.

In this sample, this clonotype turned up a few times. The rearrangement links TRBV7-9 to TRBJ1-2, with TRBD1 identical over 8 bases. This CDR3 has 16 residues. Germline V gene lookup returns CDR1 SEHNR and CDR2 FQNEAQ (reference sequence). The V segment lost 5 bases and the J segment 4 bases; nucleotides outside the gene matches: 12. The CDR3 DNA is TGTGCCAGCAGCCCCGGGACAGGCCTTATGCCCTATGGCTACACCTTC. It encodes CASSPGTGLMPYGYTF.

The J gene is TRBJ2-6, the V gene TRBV27; 8 positions match TRBD2. The germline V gene encodes CDR1 MNHEY and CDR2 SMNVEV (reference sequence). This CDR3 region has 16 residues. V lost 3 bases, J lost 0 bases, and 1 base stayed unmatched. CDR3 in amino acids: CASSFAGGSGANVLTF. The CDR3 nucleotides are TGTGCCAGCAGTTTTGCGGGGGGCTCTGGGGCCAACGTCCTGACTTTC.

The CDR3 bases are TGCGCCAGCAGCTCGATAGCGGACTCCTACAATGAGCAGTTCTTC. Translating gives CASSSIADSYNEQFF. This chain links TRBV5-1 with TRBJ2-1, with D tentatively TRBD2 (6 bases). V lost 3 bases, J lost 0 bases, and 10 bases lay in between. The CDR3 has 15 amino acids. Germline V CDR1 and CDR2: SGHRS, YFSETQ.

J is TRBJ1-1 and V is TRBV29-1, with TRBD1 matching 8 bases. Trimming removed 7 bases from V and 11 bases from J; junction bases left unmatched: 9. There are 11 residues in the CDR3. Looked up from germline, CDR1 is SQVTM and CDR2 is ANQGSEA. CDR3 nucleotides: TGCAGCGGGAGGACAGGGACGGGCGCTTTCTTT. Its translation is CSGRTGTGAFF.

This clonotype was seen only a few times. The chain combines TRBV15 with TRBJ1-2; D may be TRBD1 (5 bases). Looked up from germline, CDR1 is LNHNV and CDR2 is YYDKDF (reference sequence). This CDR3 contains 13 residues. Trimming removed 0 bases at V and 6 bases at J, with 8 bases between. CDR3 nucleotide sequence: TGTGCCACCAGCAGAGATCCGGGGGATGGCTACACCTTC. The encoded protein is CATSRDPGDGYTF.

The V gene is TRBV28, the J gene TRBJ1-1; no firm D call. Trimming took off 5 bases at V and 9 bases at J, with 13 bases between the two ends. The CDR3 has 12 residues. CDR1 is MDHEN, CDR2 SYDVKM, per germline. The CDR3 reads CASSLSRTKAFF. The CDR3 DNA sequence: TGTGCCAGCAGTCTGTCAAGGACTAAAGCTTTCTTT. Supplemented by reference TRBV28 and TRBJ1-1, the full variable domain reads DVKVTQSSRYLVKRTGEKVFLECVQDMDHENMFWYRQDPGLGLRLIYFSYDVKMKEKGDIPEGYSVSREKKERFSLILESASTNQTSMYLCASSLSRTKAFFGQGTRLTVV.

This chain links TRBV12-3 or TRBV12-4 with TRBJ1-2, with D maybe TRBD1 (6 bases). The V end was cut by 6 bases, the J end by 0 bases, with 14 bases between. The length of the CDR3 is 15 residues. Written as DNA, the CDR3 is TGTGCCAGCAGCCCCGACAGGAGAACTAACTATGGCTACACCTTC. Protein sequence: CASSPDRRTNYGYTF.

The chain employs TRBV27 and TRBJ1-2, with a tentative D call TRBD1 (5 bases). Germline V gives CDR1 MNHEY, CDR2 SMNVEV (reference sequence). This CDR3 region has 13 residues. Trimming left V 2 bases short and J 6 bases short, with 10 bases between. The CDR3 coding sequence is TGTGCCAGCAGTTTAAGAGGGACGCATGGCTACACCTTC. Residues: CASSLRGTHGYTF.

V and J are TRBV9 and TRBJ1-1; D gene unclear. V shed 2 bases and J shed 1 base, with 12 bases lying between them. Germline V gives CDR1 SGDLS, CDR2 YYNGEE. The CDR3 covers 15 residues. In nucleotides, the CDR3 is TGTGCCAGCAGCGTCTCCTTTCGGGAGAACACTGAAGCTTTCTTT. This gives the protein CASSVSFRENTEAFF.

Note on this clonotype: Germline is not matched at one junction end, which may reflect a read error. The V gene is TRBV7-9, the J gene TRBJ2-1; 9 bases map to TRBD1. Germline loops: CDR1 SEHNR, CDR2 FQNEAQ (reference sequence). The CDR3 spans 15 residues. The CDR3 spells CASSLGQGSYNEQFF. In DNA, the CDR3 is TGTGCTAGCAGCCTGGGACAGGGCTCCTACAATGAGCAGTTCTTC.